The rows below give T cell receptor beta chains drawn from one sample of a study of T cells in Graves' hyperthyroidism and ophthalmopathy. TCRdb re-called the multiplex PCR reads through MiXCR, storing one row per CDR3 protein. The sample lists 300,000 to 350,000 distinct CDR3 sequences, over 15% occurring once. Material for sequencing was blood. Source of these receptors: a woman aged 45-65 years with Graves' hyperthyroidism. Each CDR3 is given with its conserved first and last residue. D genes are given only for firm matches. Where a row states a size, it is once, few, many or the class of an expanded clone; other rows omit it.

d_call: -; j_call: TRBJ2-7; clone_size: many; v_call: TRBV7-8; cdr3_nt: TGTGCCAGCAGCTTTTCTTGGGACGCTGCCTCCTACGAGCAGTACTTC; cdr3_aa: CASSFSWDAASYEQYF
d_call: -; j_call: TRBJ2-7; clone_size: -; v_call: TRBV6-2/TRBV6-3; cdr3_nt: TGTGCCAGCAGAACTGCTAACTTTGGGGGGCTCTACGAGCAGTACTTC; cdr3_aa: CASRTANFGGLYEQYF
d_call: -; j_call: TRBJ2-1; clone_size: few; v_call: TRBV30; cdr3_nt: TGTGCCTGGAGTGTAAGGGAGTTCAATGAGCAGTTCTTC; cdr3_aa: CAWSVREFNEQFF
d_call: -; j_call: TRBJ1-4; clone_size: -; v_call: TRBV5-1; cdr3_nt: TGCGCCAGCAGCTTGGCCAGGCAGGGACGGGGAGAAAAACTGTTTTTT; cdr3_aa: CASSLARQGRGEKLFF
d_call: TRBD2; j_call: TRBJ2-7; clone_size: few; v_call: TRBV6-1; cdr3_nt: TGTGCCAGCAGTGAAGCGCCTCAGACTAGCGGGAGTCCCGAGCAGTACTTC; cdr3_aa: CASSEAPQTSGSPEQYF
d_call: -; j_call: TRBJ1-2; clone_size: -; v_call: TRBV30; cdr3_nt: TGTGCCTGGACCCCTGACATCCTCGGGGGGGGCTACACCTTC; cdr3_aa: CAWTPDILGGGYTF
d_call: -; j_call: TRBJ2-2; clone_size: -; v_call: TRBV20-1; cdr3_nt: TGCAGTGCTAGAGGTTCCCCGAACCGGGAGCTGTTTTTT; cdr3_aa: CSARGSPNRELFF
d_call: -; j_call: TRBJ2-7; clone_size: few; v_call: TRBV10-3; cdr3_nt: TGTGCCATCAGTGAGTCGATCCACGAGCAGTACTTC; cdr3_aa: CAISESIHEQYF
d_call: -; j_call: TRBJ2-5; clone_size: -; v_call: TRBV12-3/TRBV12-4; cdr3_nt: TGTGCCAGCAGTTTATCAGTCGGGGGTGGGCCAGAGACCCAGTACTTC; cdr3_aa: CASSLSVGGGPETQYF
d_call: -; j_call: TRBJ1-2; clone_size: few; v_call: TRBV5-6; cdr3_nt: TGTGCCAGCAGCTTGTATTTGGAGGGCCACACCTTC; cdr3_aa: CASSLYLEGHTF
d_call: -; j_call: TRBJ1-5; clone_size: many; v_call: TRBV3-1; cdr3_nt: TGTGCCAGCAGCCAAGCAGGTCTTCAGCCCCAGCATTTT; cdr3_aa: CASSQAGLQPQHF
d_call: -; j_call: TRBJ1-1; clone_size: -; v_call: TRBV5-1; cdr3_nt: TGCGCCAGCAGCGGGGGGAGGCTCGGGGAGACTGAAGCTTTCTTT; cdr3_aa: CASSGGRLGETEAFF
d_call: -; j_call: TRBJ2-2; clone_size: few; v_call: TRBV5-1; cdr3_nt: TGCGCCAGCAGTTCCGGTTGGTCGTACAGGGCGGCCGGGGAGCTGTTTTTT; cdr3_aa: CASSSGWSYRAAGELFF
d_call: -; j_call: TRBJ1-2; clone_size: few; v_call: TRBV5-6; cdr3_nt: TGTGCCAGCAGCTCCACCCTGAGCTTGGGGGGCTACACCTTC; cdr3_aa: CASSSTLSLGGYTF
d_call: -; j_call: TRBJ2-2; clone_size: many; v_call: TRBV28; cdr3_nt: TGTGCCAGCAGTTTCGGGGGTTCGGGGGAGCTGTTTTTT; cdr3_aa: CASSFGGSGELFF
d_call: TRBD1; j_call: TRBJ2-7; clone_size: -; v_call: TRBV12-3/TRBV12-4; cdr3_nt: TGTGCCAGCAGCCCGGGACAGGGTGGTAAGCAGTACTTC; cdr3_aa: CASSPGQGGKQYF
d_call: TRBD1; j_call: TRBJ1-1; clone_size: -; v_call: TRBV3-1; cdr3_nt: TGTGCCAGCAGCCAAGTTTACAGGGGGGCGCAGGCTGAAGCTTTCTTT; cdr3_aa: CASSQVYRGAQAEAFF
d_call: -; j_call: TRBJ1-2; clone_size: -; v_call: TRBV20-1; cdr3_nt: TGCAGTGCTATACGGGTTAACGAAGACATACGTAACTATGGCTACACCTTC; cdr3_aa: CSAIRVNEDIRNYGYTF
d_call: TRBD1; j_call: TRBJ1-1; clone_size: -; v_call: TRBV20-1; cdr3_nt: TGCAGTGCTAGAGAACCAGGGGGCGCGAACACTGAAGCTTTCTTT; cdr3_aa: CSAREPGGANTEAFF
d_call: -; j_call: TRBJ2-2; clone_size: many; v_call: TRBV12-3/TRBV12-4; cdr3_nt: TGTGCCAGCAGTCGGGACCATTTTTGGGAGCTGTTTTTT; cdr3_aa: CASSRDHFWELFF
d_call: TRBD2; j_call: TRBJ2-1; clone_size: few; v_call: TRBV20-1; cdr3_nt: TGCAGTGCTGTGCTAGCGGGAGGAGCCTACAATGAGCAGTTCTTC; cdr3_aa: CSAVLAGGAYNEQFF
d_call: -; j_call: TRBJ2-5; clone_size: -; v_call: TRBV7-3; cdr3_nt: TGTGCCAGCAGCCCCCGGCCTGGAGAGGGGGCCCAGTACTTC; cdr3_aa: CASSPRPGEGAQYF
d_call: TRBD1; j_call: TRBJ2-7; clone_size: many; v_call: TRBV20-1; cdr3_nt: TGCAGTGCTAGGGCATCCGGGACAGGGGTCCACGAGCAGTACTTC; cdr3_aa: CSARASGTGVHEQYF
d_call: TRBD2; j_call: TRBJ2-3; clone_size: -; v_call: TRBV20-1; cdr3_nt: TGCAGTGCTAGCGCAACCGGGACTAGCGGGGGGATCACAGATACGCAGTATTTT; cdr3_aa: CSASATGTSGGITDTQYF
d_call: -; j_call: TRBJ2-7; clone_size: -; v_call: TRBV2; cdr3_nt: TGTGCCAGCAGTGTTAGGGTCGGAGGGTACGAGCAGTACTTC; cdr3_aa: CASSVRVGGYEQYF
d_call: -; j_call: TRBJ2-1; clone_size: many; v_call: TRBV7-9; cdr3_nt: TGTGCCAGCAGCCCCCTCGGGGGAGGATTCAACAATGAGCAGTTCTTC; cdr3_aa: CASSPLGGGFNNEQFF
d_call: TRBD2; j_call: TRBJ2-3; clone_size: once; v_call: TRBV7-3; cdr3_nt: TGTGCCAGCAGCTTAACGGCGGGAGTTCTAGATACGCAGTATTTT; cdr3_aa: CASSLTAGVLDTQYF
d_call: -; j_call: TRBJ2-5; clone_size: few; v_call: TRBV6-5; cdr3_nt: TGTGCCAGCAGTTACATGGACGCCGGACCGCAAGAGACCCAGTACTTC; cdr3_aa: CASSYMDAGPQETQYF
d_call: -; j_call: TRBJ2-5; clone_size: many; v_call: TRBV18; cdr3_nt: TGTGCCAGCTCACCGAGGGGTGAAGAGACCCAGTACTTC; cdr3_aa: CASSPRGEETQYF
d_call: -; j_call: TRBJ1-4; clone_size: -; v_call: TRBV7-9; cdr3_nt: TGTGCCAGCAGCTTAGGGAGACAGGTCAATGAAAAACTGTTTTTT; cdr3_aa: CASSLGRQVNEKLFF
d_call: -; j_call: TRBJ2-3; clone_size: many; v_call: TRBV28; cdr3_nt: TGTGCCAGCAGTTGGGCTGGTAGCACAGATACGCAGTATTTT; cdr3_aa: CASSWAGSTDTQYF
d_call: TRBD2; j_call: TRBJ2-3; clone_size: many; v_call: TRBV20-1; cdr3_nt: TGCAGTGCTTTAGCGGGAGTCACAGATACGCAGTATTTT; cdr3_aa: CSALAGVTDTQYF
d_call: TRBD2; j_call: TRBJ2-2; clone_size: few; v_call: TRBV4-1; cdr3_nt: TGCGCCAGCAGCCAAGATTCACTAGCGTCCGGGGAGCTGTTTTTT; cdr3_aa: CASSQDSLASGELFF
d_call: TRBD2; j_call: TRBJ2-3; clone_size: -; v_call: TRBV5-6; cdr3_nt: TGTGCCAGCAGCCCCCAAGTGCGGGAGTCGGGGGGGATTTGGACAGATACGCAGTATTTT; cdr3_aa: CASSPQVRESGGIWTDTQYF
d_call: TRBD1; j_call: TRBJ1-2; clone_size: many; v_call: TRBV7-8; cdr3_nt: TGTGCCAGCAGCTTAGGGGGACAGGGGACCTACACCTTC; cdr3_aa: CASSLGGQGTYTF
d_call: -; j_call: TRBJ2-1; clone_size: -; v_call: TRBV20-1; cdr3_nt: TGCAGTGCTAGTAAGACTAGTGAGCAGTTCTTC; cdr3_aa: CSASKTSEQFF
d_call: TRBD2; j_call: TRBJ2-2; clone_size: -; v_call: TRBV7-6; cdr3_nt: TGTGCCAGCAGCTTAGTCTTTAGCGGGGGGCAGCTAATGAACACCGGGGAGCTGTTTTTT; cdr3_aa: CASSLVFSGGQLMNTGELFF
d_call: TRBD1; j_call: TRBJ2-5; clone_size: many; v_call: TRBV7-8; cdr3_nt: TGTGCCAGCAGCTCGGACAGGGGGCTGGGGGGAGAGACCCAGTACTTC; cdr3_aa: CASSSDRGLGGETQYF
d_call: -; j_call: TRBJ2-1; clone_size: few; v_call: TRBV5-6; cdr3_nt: TGTGCCAGCAGCTGGGGGGTCGGCCACAATGAGCAGTTCTTC; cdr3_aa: CASSWGVGHNEQFF
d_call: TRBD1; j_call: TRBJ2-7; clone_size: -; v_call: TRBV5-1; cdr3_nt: TGCGCCAGCAGCTTGGTAGGACAGGGTGCCCACGAGCAGTACTTC; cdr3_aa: CASSLVGQGAHEQYF
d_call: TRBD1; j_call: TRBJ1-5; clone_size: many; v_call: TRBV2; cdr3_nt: TGTGCCAGCAGGCCGACCTTTAGGACAGGGAGTTTGGGTCAGCCCCAGCATTTT; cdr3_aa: CASRPTFRTGSLGQPQHF
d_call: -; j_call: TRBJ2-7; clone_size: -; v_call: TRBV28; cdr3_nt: TGTGCCAGCAGCCCAGGGGGCGGAGAGCGGGAGAGGTACGAGCAGTACTTC; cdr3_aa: CASSPGGGERERYEQYF
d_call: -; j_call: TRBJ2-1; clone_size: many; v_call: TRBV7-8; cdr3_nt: TGTGCCAGCAGCTTAGCGGGACTCATCGGACATGAGCAGTTCTTC; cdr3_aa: CASSLAGLIGHEQFF
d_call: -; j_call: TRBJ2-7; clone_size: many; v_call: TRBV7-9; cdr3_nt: TGTGCCAGCAGCTTCCAGTACGAGCAGTACTTC; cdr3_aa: CASSFQYEQYF
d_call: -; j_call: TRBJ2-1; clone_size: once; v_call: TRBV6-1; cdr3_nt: TGTGCCAGCGGGCCCTCCGGGTGGTACTACAATGAGCAGTTCTTC; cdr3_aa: CASGPSGWYYNEQFF
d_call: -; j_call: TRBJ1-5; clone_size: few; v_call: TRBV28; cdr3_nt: TGTGCCAGCGGACCCACAGGTTACCAAAATAGCAATCAGCCCCAGCATTTT; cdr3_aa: CASGPTGYQNSNQPQHF
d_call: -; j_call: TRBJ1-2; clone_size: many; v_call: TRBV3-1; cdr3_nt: TGTGCCAGCAGCCAAGCCTGGGCAGGCCCAGACTATGGCTACACCTTC; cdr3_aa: CASSQAWAGPDYGYTF
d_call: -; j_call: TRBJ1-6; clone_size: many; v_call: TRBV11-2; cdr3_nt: TGTGCCAGCAGATTAGAGGGAGATCGCTCACCCCTCCACTTT; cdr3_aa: CASRLEGDRSPLHF
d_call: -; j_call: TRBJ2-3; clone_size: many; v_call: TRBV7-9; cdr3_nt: TGTGCCGGGGGCGGCGGGATTAGCACAGATACGCAGTATTTT; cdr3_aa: CAGGGGISTDTQYF
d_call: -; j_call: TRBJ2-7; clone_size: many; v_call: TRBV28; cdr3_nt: TGTGCCATTATGGACAGTTCCTACGAGCAGTACTTC; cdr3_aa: CAIMDSSYEQYF
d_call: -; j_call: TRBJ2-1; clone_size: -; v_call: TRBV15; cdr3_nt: TGTGCCACCAGCACCCGGGGAGGCAGCGATGAGCAGTTCTTC; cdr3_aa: CATSTRGGSDEQFF
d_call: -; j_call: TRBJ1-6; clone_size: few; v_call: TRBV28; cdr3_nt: TGTGCCAGCAGACCCTCGAGGTCCTCACCCCTCCACTTT; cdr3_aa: CASRPSRSSPLHF